The sequence of this T cell receptor (beta chain) was determined in a study of T cell responses to AZD1222 COVID-19 vaccine. V shed 9 bases and J shed 6 bases, with 14 bases lying between them. The germline V gene has CDR1 ENHRY and CDR2 SYGVKD. This CDR3 spans 12 amino acids. The repertoire was sequenced with immunoSEQ multiplex PCR; TCRdb's copy has only in-frame clones and lacks some. The sample contains about 120,000 clones, around 85% of which appear only once. Remarks on this clone: Its antigen is unknown.

Whole-study results and caveats: Clonal diversity was possibly underestimated; the donors were predominantly white British and more often female. Spike-specific TCR breadth and depth both grew after two AZD1222 doses. The peak T cell response came first, and repertoires were sampled only after it.

The V call is TRBV10-3, the J call TRBJ1-1; a weak D match, TRBD1 (6 bases). The material sequenced was peripheral blood, taken on day 0 of AZD1222 vaccination. The clonotype originates from an adult in good health. The CDR3 spells CAISGVSPEAFF. As DNA, the CDR3 is TGTGCCATATCAGGGGTCAGCCCTGAAGCTTTCTTT.